The clone carrying this T cell receptor (beta chain) was detected only once. Its target is not known. The sample originates from a study of T cell responses to AZD1222 COVID-19 vaccine. On the study more broadly: Researchers grouped second doses given at about 4 or about 12 weeks into one pool. General observations from the study: The donors showed a predominance of white British ancestry and of females, with possible underestimation of clonal diversity. The number of AZD1222 recipients seropositive at baseline was only 5 to 7.

Assay: immunoSEQ multiplex PCR; the TCRdb copy retains only in-frame clones and omits some. The top ten clones hold 5.1% of a sample with some 130,000 clones, more than 85% of them seen once. The CDR3 contains 13 residues. Deletions cut 6 bases from V and 15 bases from J, with 21 bases between. Germline CDR1 SNHLY, CDR2 FYNNEI. The source of this sequence is an adult in good health. Sequences were derived from peripheral blood, sampled on day 0 of AZD1222 vaccination. V is TRBV2 and J is TRBJ2-1; no clear D gene. CDR3 bases: TGTGCCAGCAGCCAACCCCCCGAGGTCAGTCGGTTCTTC. Amino acids: CASSQPPEVSRFF.